This note documents a single T cell receptor beta chain sequence. This table comes from immunoSEQ multiplex PCR, and its TCRdb copy is limited to in-frame clones, with some not included. The sample includes about 130,000 clones, 93% of them seen just once. These data come from a study of T cell responses to AZD1222 COVID-19 vaccine. V dropped 3 bases and J dropped 7; count of bases not matched to a gene: 2. The V gene's germline CDR1 is SGDLS and CDR2 YYNGEE. This CDR3 has 14 residues. The receptor's source is an adult in good health. The material sequenced was peripheral blood, taken on day 0 of AZD1222 vaccination. J is TRBJ1-4 and V is TRBV9; 11 positions agree with TRBD1. The CDR3 region is CASSGTGGGEKLFF. As DNA, the CDR3 is TGTGCCAGCAGCGGGACAGGGGGCGGTGAAAAACTGTTTTTT. Complete variable domain (other parts from reference TRBV9 and TRBJ1-4): DSGVTQTPKHLITATGQRVTLRCSPRSGDLSVYWYQQSLDQGLQFLIQYYNGEERAKGNILERFSAQQFPDLHSELNLSSLELGDSALYFCASSGTGGGEKLFFGSGTQLSVL.